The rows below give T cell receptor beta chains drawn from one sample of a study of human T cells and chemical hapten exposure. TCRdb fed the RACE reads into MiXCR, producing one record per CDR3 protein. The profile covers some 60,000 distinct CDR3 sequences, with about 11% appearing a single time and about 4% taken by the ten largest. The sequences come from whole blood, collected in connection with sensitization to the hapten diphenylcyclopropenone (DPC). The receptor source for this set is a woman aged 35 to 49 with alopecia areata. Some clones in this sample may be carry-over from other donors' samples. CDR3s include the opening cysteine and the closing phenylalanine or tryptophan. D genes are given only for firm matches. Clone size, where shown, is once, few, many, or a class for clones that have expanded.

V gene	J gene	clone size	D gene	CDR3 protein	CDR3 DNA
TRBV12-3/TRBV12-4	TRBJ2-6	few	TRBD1	CASSLAPGTGGADGANVLTF	TGTGCCAGCAGTTTGGCCCCCGGGACAGGGGGCGCGGATGGGGCCAACGTCCTGACTTTC
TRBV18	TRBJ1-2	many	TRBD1	CASSPTGTDGLYGYTF	TGTGCCAGCTCACCTACCGGGACAGATGGACTCTATGGCTACACCTTC
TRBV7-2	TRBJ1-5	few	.	CASSLGTGFNQPQHF	TGTGCCAGCAGCTTAGGAACAGGCTTCAATCAGCCCCAGCATTTT
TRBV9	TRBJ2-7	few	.	CASALVENEQYF	TGTGCCAGCGCCCTCGTCGAGAACGAGCAGTACTTC
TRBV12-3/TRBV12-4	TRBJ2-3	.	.	CASSQTRGGTDTQYF	TGTGCCAGCAGTCAGACTAGAGGAGGGACAGATACGCAGTATTTT
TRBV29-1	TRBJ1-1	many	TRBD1	CSGRTGVNTEAFF	TGCAGCGGAAGGACAGGCGTGAACACTGAAGCCTTCTTT
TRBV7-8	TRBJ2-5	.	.	CASTQGAMETQYF	TGTGCCAGCACCCAAGGGGCAATGGAGACCCAGTACTTC
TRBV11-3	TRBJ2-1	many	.	CASSPTGHEQFF	TGTGCCAGCAGCCCGACGGGCCATGAGCAGTTCTTC
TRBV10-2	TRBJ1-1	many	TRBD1	CAGGQGTGAFF	TGCGCCGGGGGACAGGGGACAGGAGCTTTCTTT
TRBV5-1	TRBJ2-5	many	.	CASSSPHLLWTQYF	TGCGCCAGCAGCTCCCCCCACCTCCTTTGGACCCAGTACTTC
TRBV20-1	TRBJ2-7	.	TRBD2	CSARVPGPAGVNSYGQYF	TGCAGTGCTAGAGTCCCGGGGCCAGCGGGGGTTAATTCCTACGGGCAGTACTTC
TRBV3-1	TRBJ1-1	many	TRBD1	CASSLAGQMNTEAFF	TGTGCCAGCAGCCTCGCGGGACAGATGAACACTGAAGCTTTCTTT
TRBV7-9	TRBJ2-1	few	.	CASNGRQEAQNEQFF	TGTGCCAGCAATGGGAGACAGGAAGCACAGAATGAGCAGTTCTTC
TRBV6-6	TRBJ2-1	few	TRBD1	CASRTPGQGARDNEQFF	TGTGCCAGCAGAACTCCGGGACAGGGGGCCCGTGACAATGAGCAGTTCTTC
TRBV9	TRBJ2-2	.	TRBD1	CASSFTGASNTGELFF	TGTGCCAGCAGCTTTACAGGGGCTTCGAACACCGGGGAGCTGTTTTTT
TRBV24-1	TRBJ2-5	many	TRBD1	CATSDPGQGGETQYF	TGTGCCACCAGTGATCCTGGACAGGGCGGAGAGACCCAGTACTTC
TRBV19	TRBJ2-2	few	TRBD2	CASTVPSGAGGTGELFF	TGTGCCAGCACCGTCCCTAGCGGGGCTGGGGGCACCGGGGAGCTGTTTTTT
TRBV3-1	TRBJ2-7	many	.	CASSQEGTRGRSYEQYF	TGTGCCAGCAGCCAAGAGGGGACCAGGGGCCGGTCCTACGAGCAGTACTTC
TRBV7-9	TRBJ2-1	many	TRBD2	CASSWTSGAEQFF	TGTGCCAGCAGCTGGACTAGCGGGGCTGAGCAGTTCTTC
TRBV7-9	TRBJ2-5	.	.	CASGRSQETQYF	TGTGCCAGCGGACGGTCCCAAGAGACCCAGTACTTC